This T cell receptor beta chain was recorded in a study of beta chain features in type 1 diabetes. Study-wide results and caveats: Within each of all four CD4+ subsets, Type 1 diabetes patients had TCRB CDR3s that were moderately but significantly shorter. Cells that show high TCR expression could be over-represented by cDNA sequencing.

Naive, central memory, regulatory and stem cell-like memory cells within the CD4+ compartment were sorted using CD45RO/CCR7/CD25/CD127/CD95/CD27. In its sample, this clone was seen a few times. The antigen is not known. The CDR3 consists of 14 residues. Germline V gene lookup returns CDR1 MNHEY and CDR2 SVGAGI. Trimming took 6 bases from V and 5 from J, leaving 16 bases between them. Sequencing targeted expressed TCRB transcripts, as all isolated RNA had been reverse transcribed. Some clones are missing from TCRdb's copy, which holds only in-frame ones; the method was immunoSEQ multiplex PCR. The table includes about 240,000 clones, approximately 15% detected once.

Sequenced material: naive CD4+ T cells from blood. This clonotype originated in a man aged 25-40 years with type 1 diabetes. The chain links TRBV6-5 to TRBJ1-2, with unresolved D. In DNA form, the CDR3 reads TGTGCCAGCAGCCCGGGCCTGGAGGAGTATGGCTACACCTTC. Translation gives CASSPGLEEYGYTF.